The next 22 T cell receptor beta chains were all read from a single sample in a study of T cell repertoires in ileal Crohn's disease (dated by TCRdb to about 2019). Libraries were prepared through the immunoSEQ multiplex PCR assay. Drawn from immuneACCESS, this table holds only the in-frame rearrangements with V and J called that TCRdb kept. Clones are partly lost; checked studies trace under half to an unresolved V gene and leave the rest unexplained. The sample table contains approximately 15,000 clones; only one count was recorded for less than 85% of them. 4.2% of the sample is taken by the ten largest. Sample: ileal tissue. These receptors were taken from an adult with Crohn's disease.

J is TRBJ2-7 and V is TRBV2; weak D call: TRBD2 (5 bases). The CDR3 is 13 residues long. Trimming removed 2 bases from V and 5 bases from J, with 10 bases in between. Looked up from germline, CDR1 is SNHLY and CDR2 is FYNNEI. The DNA for the CDR3 is TGTGCCAGCAGTGAATCAGCTAGCCACGAGCAGTACTTC. It specifies CASSESASHEQYF.

The V gene is TRBV5-1, the J gene TRBJ1-6; a weak D match, TRBD1 (5 bases). Germline CDR1 is SGHRS and CDR2 is YFSETQ. The CDR3 extends over 16 amino acids. V lost 4 bases to trimming and J lost 1 base, with 12 bases between them. The CDR3 protein is CASSTGLGSYNSPLHF. In nucleotides, the CDR3 is TGCGCCAGCAGCACAGGCCTCGGGTCCTATAATTCACCCCTCCACTTT.

This clone has more than one count but fewer than ten. CDR3 nucleotide sequence: TGTGCCAGCTCACGGGACAGGGAGGAAAAACTGTTTTTT. Encoded protein: CASSRDREEKLFF. J is TRBJ1-4 and V is TRBV18; 9 bases align to TRBD1. The V segment lost 4 bases and the J segment 8 bases; nucleotides outside the gene matches: 2. CDR1 KGHSH and CDR2 LQKENI come from the germline V gene. This CDR3 contains 13 residues.

V and J are TRBV5-1 and TRBJ1-3, with 8 positions matching TRBD1. Germline CDR1 SGHRS, CDR2 YFSETQ. The CDR3 is 16 residues long. The ends lost 4 bases at V and 3 bases at J; junction bases unmatched: 9. The CDR3 DNA reads as TGCGCCAGCAGCGGCTCGACAGGGGTGGATGGAAACACCATATATTTT. It translates to CASSGSTGVDGNTIYF.

The chain employs TRBV6-5 and TRBJ1-1, with TRBD1 identical over 9 bases. The CDR3 sequence is 15 residues long. Germline CDR1 is MNHEY and CDR2 is SVGAGI. V gave up 6 bases and J gave up 6 bases; unmatched junction bases: 11. As DNA, the CDR3 is TGTGCCAGCAGAACGTACAGGGGGCGCCCGGCTGAAGCTTTCTTT. Amino acids: CASRTYRGRPAEAFF.

This clone appeared a single time. The V and J genes are TRBV19 and TRBJ1-1; possible D gene TRBD1, 5 bases. The germline CDR1 and CDR2 sequences are LNHDA and SQIVND (reference sequence). The CDR3 runs to 12 residues. V was clipped by 0 bases and J by 9 bases, with 8 bases between them. The CDR3 region has the DNA TGTGCCAGTAGTATAGAAGCAGGGAAAGCTTTCTTT. It codes for CASSIEAGKAFF.

The V and J genes are TRBV28 and TRBJ2-7, with D tentatively TRBD1 (5 bases). Between the trimmed V and J ends, which lost 3 bases and 4 bases, there was a span of 10 bases. This CDR3 comprises 13 residues. The germline CDR1 and CDR2 sequences are MDHEN and SYDVKM. CDR3 in DNA: TGTGCCAGCAGTTTTGGGGCCATTTACGAGCAGTACTTC. It specifies CASSFGAIYEQYF.

This clone appeared once. The CDR3 reads CASSEAVTGELFF. The CDR3 DNA reads TGTGCCAGCAGCGAGGCTGTCACCGGGGAGCTGTTTTTT. The chain has TRBV7-9 and TRBJ2-2; no clear D. V lost 5 bases to trimming and J lost 4 bases, with 8 bases between them. Germline V gives CDR1 SEHNR, CDR2 FQNEAQ (reference sequence). CDR3 length: 13 amino acids.

The rearrangement joins TRBV7-2 to TRBJ2-5, with D tentatively TRBD2 (5 bases). The CDR3 has 13 residues. Germline assignment: CDR1 SGHTA and CDR2 FQGNSA. V shed 2 bases and J shed 3 bases, with 7 bases lying between them. The DNA for the CDR3 is TGTGCCAGCAGCTTAACTAGGGAAGAGACCCAGTACTTC. This codes for CASSLTREETQYF.

The chain combines TRBV30 with TRBJ2-5, with a tentative D call TRBD2 (7 bases). This CDR3 contains 14 residues. V gave up 2 bases and J gave up 4 bases, with 14 bases separating them. Germline V gene data show CDR1 as GTSNPN and CDR2 as SVGIG (reference sequence). The CDR3 DNA sequence: TGTGCCTGGAGTTTCAGAGGGGGGGCAGAGACCCAGTACTTC. This codes for CAWSFRGGAETQYF.

The gene calls are TRBV11-3 and TRBJ1-4; no firm D call. The V end lost 2 bases, the J end lost 5 bases, and 15 bases lay between the germline ends. The CDR3 is 16 amino acids. Per germline, CDR1 SGHNT and CDR2 YENEEA. CDR3 amino acids: CASSLSEGGGNEKLFF. The CDR3 DNA reads as TGTGCCAGCAGCTTATCAGAGGGAGGAGGAAATGAAAAACTGTTTTTT.

The table lists this clone with a few counts. In DNA, the CDR3 is TGTGCCAGTAGTATACGAGGGAATTCACCCCTCCACTTT. Amino acid sequence: CASSIRGNSPLHF. The gene calls are TRBV19 and TRBJ1-6; no firm D call. The germline CDR1 and CDR2 sequences are LNHDA and SQIVND (reference sequence). This CDR3 region has 13 residues. V was cut by 2 bases and J by 7 bases, with 6 bases left in between.

This clone has just a few counts. This chain connects TRBV2 to TRBJ2-2; tentatively, D is TRBD2 (6 bases). V gave up 6 bases and J gave up 0 bases, with 8 bases separating them. Germline CDR1 reads SNHLY; CDR2 reads FYNNEI. The CDR3 spans 14 residues. The chain's CDR3 is CASRGTPNTGELFF. For the CDR3, the DNA is TGTGCCAGCAGAGGGACTCCGAACACCGGGGAGCTGTTTTTT.

The chain combines TRBV27 with TRBJ1-2, with TRBD1 identical over 10 bases. CDR3 size: 18 residues. Looked up from germline, CDR1 is MNHEY and CDR2 is SMNVEV (reference sequence). Trimming cost V 4 bases and J 7 bases; bases outside gene matches: 18. CDR3 in DNA: TGTGCCAGCAGTTCATTAGGGGCTGCTCCGGGACAGGGGTTTGGCTACACCTTC. Translated: CASSSLGAAPGQGFGYTF.

V usage is TRBV5-6 and J usage is TRBJ2-5; 11 bases are shared with TRBD2. V gave up 3 bases and J gave up 5 bases; unmatched junction bases: 9. The CDR3 has 16 amino acids. Per the germline V gene, CDR1 is SGHDT and CDR2 is YYEEEE. In DNA, the CDR3 is TGTGCCAGCAGCTCACGACTAGCGGGGACGGGGGAGACCCAGTACTTC. Its protein is CASSSRLAGTGETQYF. Filled out from reference TRBV5-6 and TRBJ2-5, the complete variable domain reads DAGVTQSPTHLIKTRGQQVTLRCSPKSGHDTVSWYQQALGQGPQFIFQYYEEEERQRGNFPDRFSGHQFPNYSSELNVNALLLGDSALYLCASSSRLAGTGETQYFGPGTRLLVL.

This rearrangement joins TRBV5-1 to TRBJ1-5; TRBD1 is a possible D gene (5 bases). The V gene lost 4 bases and the J gene lost 3 bases, with 11 bases spanning the gap. The CDR3 consists of 14 residues. Per germline, CDR1 SGHRS and CDR2 YFSETQ. CDR3 sequence: CASSPTDNNQPQHF. DNA of the CDR3: TGCGCCAGCAGCCCGACAGATAACAATCAGCCCCAGCATTTT. The full variable domain, its missing parts supplied by reference TRBV5-1 and TRBJ1-5, is KAGVTQTPRYLIKTRGQQVTLSCSPISGHRSVSWYQQTPGQGLQFLFEYFSETQRNKGNFPGRFSGRQFSNSRSEMNVSTLELGDSALYLCASSPTDNNQPQHFGDGTRLSIL.

This clone was recorded once. The V gene is TRBV9, the J gene TRBJ2-3; the match to TRBD1 covers 12 bases. CDR3 length equals 15 residues. Germline CDR1 and CDR2: SGDLS and YYNGEE. V shed 0 bases, J shed 7 bases, and the junction held 3 bases outside the gene matches. The CDR3, as DNA: TGTGCCAGCAGCGTAGTTGGGACAGGGGGCAATACGCAGTATTTT. It specifies CASSVVGTGGNTQYF.

The V gene is TRBV15, the J gene TRBJ2-1; TRBD1 or TRBD2 may be the D gene (5 bases each). V was trimmed by 7 bases and J by 13 bases, leaving 20 bases between them. The V gene's germline CDR1 is LNHNV and CDR2 YYDKDF (reference sequence). The CDR3 loop spans 13 amino acids. CDR3 coding DNA: TGTGCCACCACCAGGGATTATAGCGACCTCCAGTTCTTC. Protein product: CATTRDYSDLQFF.

This chain joins TRBV7-9 and TRBJ2-1; TRBD2 is a possible D gene (6 bases). Germline CDR1 SEHNR, CDR2 FQNEAQ (reference sequence). V was clipped by 5 bases and J by 0 bases, with 17 bases between them. The CDR3 is 17 amino acids. The CDR3 DNA reads TGTGCCAGCAGCCCCTCCCGGGTAGCGGCCTCCTACAATGAGCAGTTCTTC. Residues: CASSPSRVAASYNEQFF. The full variable domain, completed using reference TRBV7-9 and TRBJ2-1, is DTGVSQNPRHKITKRGQNVTFRCDPISEHNRLYWYRQTLGQGPEFLTYFQNEAQLEKSRLLSDRFSAERPKGSFSTLEIQRTEQGDSAMYLCASSPSRVAASYNEQFFGPGTRLTVL.

V is TRBV5-4 and J is TRBJ1-2; 7 bases are a match to TRBD1. Germline trimming cut 8 bases from V and 2 bases from J; bases unmatched to any gene: 6. Germline V gene lookup returns CDR1 SGHNT and CDR2 YYREEE (reference sequence). The CDR3 consists of 13 residues. CDR3 protein: CASHRGLNYGYTF. The CDR3, as DNA: TGTGCCAGTCACAGGGGCTTAAACTATGGCTACACCTTC.

Only a few counts were recorded for this clone. Different DNA sequences within this sample yield the same CDR3. V is TRBV6-6 and J is TRBJ2-5; D unresolved. Trimming stripped 0 bases from V and 3 bases from J, with 8 bases between. This CDR3 region has 14 residues. CDR1 and CDR2 (germline): MNHNY, SVGAGI (reference sequence). CDR3 sequence reads: CASSYSSAKETQYF. CDR3 nucleotides: TGTGCCAGCAGTTACTCGAGCGCGAAAGAGACCCAGTACTTC.

This chain connects TRBV9 to TRBJ2-2; D possibly corresponds to TRBD2 (6 bases). V lost 4 bases and J 7 bases, leaving 14 bases between the germline ends. Germline assignment: CDR1 SGDLS and CDR2 YYNGEE. The CDR3 sequence is 14 residues long. CDR3 residues: CASSIKPGDGELFF. The CDR3 coding sequence is TGTGCCAGCAGCATCAAACCGGGGGACGGGGAGCTGTTTTTT.